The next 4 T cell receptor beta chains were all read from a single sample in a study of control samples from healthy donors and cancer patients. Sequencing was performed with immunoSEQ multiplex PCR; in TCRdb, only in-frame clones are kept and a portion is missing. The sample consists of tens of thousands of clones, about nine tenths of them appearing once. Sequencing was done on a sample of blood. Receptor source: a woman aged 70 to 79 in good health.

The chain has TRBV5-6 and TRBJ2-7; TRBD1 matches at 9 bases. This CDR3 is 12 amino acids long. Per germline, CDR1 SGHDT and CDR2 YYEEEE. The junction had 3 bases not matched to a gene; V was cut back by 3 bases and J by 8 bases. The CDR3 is CASSWDRDQQYF. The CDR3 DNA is TGTGCCAGCAGCTGGGACAGGGACCAGCAGTACTTC.

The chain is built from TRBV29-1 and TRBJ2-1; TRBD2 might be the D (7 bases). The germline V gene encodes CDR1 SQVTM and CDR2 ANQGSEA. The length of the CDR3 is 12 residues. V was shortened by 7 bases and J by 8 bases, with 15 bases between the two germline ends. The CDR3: CSGQGTKHEQFF. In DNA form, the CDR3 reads TGCAGCGGGCAGGGGACTAAACATGAGCAGTTCTTC.

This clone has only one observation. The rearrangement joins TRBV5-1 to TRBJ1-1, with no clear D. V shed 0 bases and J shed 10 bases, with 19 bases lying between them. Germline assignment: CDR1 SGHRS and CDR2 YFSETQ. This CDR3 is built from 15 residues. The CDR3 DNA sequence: TGCGCCAGCAGCTTGGCCGAAGCACAGCGCGAAGGAGCTTTCTTT. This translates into CASSLAEAQREGAFF.

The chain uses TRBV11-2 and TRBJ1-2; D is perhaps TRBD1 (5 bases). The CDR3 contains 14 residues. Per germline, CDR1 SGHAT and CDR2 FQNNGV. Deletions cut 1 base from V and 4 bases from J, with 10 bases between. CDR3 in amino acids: CASSLVNGGYGYTF. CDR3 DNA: TGTGCCAGCAGCTTAGTTAACGGGGGCTATGGCTACACCTTC.